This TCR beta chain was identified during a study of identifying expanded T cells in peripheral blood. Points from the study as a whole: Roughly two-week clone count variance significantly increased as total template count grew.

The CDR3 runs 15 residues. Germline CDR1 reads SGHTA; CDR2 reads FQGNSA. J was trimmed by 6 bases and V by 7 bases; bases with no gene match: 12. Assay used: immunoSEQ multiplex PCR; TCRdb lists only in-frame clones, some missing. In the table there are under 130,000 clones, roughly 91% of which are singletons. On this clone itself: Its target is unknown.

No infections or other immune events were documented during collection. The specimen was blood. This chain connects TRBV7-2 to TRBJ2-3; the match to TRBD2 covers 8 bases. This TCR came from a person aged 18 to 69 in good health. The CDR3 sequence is CASTRGAGGPDTQYF. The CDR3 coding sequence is TGTGCCAGCACCCGGGGGGCGGGGGGCCCGGATACGCAGTATTTT.